The 8 T cell receptor beta chains in this list originate from one sample, sequenced in a study of regulatory T cells in long-lasting Graves disease. Combining iRepertoire HTBI primers with Arm-PCR of CDR3 regions, the authors built TCR beta libraries. TCRdb itself ran the multiplex PCR reads through MiXCR, one entry per CDR3 protein. The sample holds about 470,000 distinct CDR3 sequences; 14% to 15% are singletons and the top ten take 16%. Time point denoted: newly diagnosed GD, antithyroid drugs for less than 3 months. Scientists built the TCR library using RNA that was extracted from PBMCs. The sample was also reused in another study, on T cells in Graves' hyperthyroidism and ophthalmopathy.

The input for sequencing was peripheral blood mononuclear cells (PBMCs), taken at new diagnosis, from a patient treated with antithyroid drugs. These receptors all come from a woman between 25 and 40 years old with Graves disease.

This clonotype was counted at least ten times. V usage is TRBV7-6 and J usage is TRBJ2-3; D is undetermined. Germline V CDR1 and CDR2: SGHVS, FNYEAQ. There are 11 residues in the CDR3. With 4 bases removed from V and 6 bases from J, the gap between germline ends came to 5 bases. DNA of the CDR3: TGTGCCAGCAGCTCGAGCGATACGCAGTATTTT. It translates to CASSSSDTQYF.

This clonotype has more than one count but fewer than ten. This chain connects TRBV7-9 to TRBJ1-1; D call uncertain. The germline V gene has CDR1 SEHNR and CDR2 FQNEAQ (reference sequence). Trimming took off 4 bases at V and 3 bases at J, with 12 bases between the two ends. This CDR3 comprises 14 residues. CDR3 residues: CASSSTSRYTEAFF. The CDR3 DNA is TGTGCCAGCAGCTCGACATCGAGGTACACTGAAGCTTTCTTT.

Remarks on this clonotype: It may be a read error: a sequence one base away is much more abundant. V is TRBV6-5 and J is TRBJ1-2, with D hard to call. The CDR3 has 13 amino acids. Germline values: CDR1 MNHEY, CDR2 SVGAGI. DNA of the CDR3: TGTGTCAGCAGTTACTCGGAGACCTATGGCTACACCTTC. Protein: CVSSYSETYGYTF.

This clonotype was recorded many times. The J gene is TRBJ2-7, the V gene TRBV12-5; 8 bases are a match to TRBD1. The CDR3 consists of 16 residues. After removal of 0 bases from V and 3 bases from J, the junction contained 7 bases not matched to a gene. CDR1 is LGHNT, CDR2 FRNRAP, per germline. The CDR3, as DNA: TGTGCTAGTGGTTTGGTGGCGACAGGGGCGTACTACGAGCAGTACTTC. Translating gives CASGLVATGAYYEQYF.

The rearrangement links TRBV7-2 to TRBJ2-7; D is perhaps TRBD2 (6 bases). Trimming removed 3 bases from V and 2 bases from J, with 14 bases in between. The CDR3 consists of 15 residues. The germline gives CDR1 SGHTA, CDR2 FQGNSA. As DNA, the CDR3 is TGTGCCAGCAGCTTCGCCGCGGGGACGACCTACGAGCAGTACTTC. Translation gives CASSFAAGTTYEQYF.

The sample holds many counts of this clonotype. Written as DNA, the CDR3 is TGCAGTGCTGAGGCAGGACCCGAAGAAAAACTGTTTTTT. It specifies CSAEAGPEEKLFF. The gene calls are TRBV20-1 and TRBJ1-4; D not resolved. V lost 5 bases, J lost 8 bases, and 15 bases lay in between. The CDR3 length is 13 residues. Germline CDR1 is DFQATT and CDR2 is SNEGSKA (reference sequence).

Ten or more counts support this clonotype. This chain connects TRBV3-1 to TRBJ1-5; D not certain. V was trimmed by 4 bases and J by 3 bases, leaving 13 bases between them. CDR1 is LGHDT, CDR2 YNNKEL, per germline (reference sequence). The CDR3 is 15 residues long. The CDR3 reads CASSLSSAVNQPQHF. CDR3 coding DNA: TGTGCCAGCAGCCTAAGTTCGGCAGTCAATCAGCCCCAGCATTTT.

The DNA of the CDR3 is TGTGCCAGTAGATCTGGCAATCAGCCCCAGCATTTT. Translation: CASRSGNQPQHF. The chain employs TRBV19 and TRBJ1-5, with unresolved D. Trimming shortened V by 6 bases and J by 2 bases, and 5 bases separated the two germline ends. The germline gives CDR1 LNHDA, CDR2 SQIVND (reference sequence). The CDR3 is 12 amino acids.